Each of the 4 T cell receptor beta chains below was sequenced from the same sample in a study of T-cell memory formation after mild COVID-19. TCRdb reprocessed the 5' RACE reads with MiXCR, giving one entry per CDR3 protein. Of about 360,000 distinct CDR3 sequences in the sample, approximately 15% were seen once. Sequenced sample: PBMCs or a T cell subset sorted from them (not recorded which). These TCRs come from a man between 18 and 29 years old who had mild COVID-19 (a few samples of this study predate the infection). Cell type and time point are not known.

This chain uses TRBV18 with TRBJ2-4, with 7 positions matching TRBD1. Germline loops: CDR1 KGHSH, CDR2 LQKENI. This CDR3 contains 14 residues. V lost 6 bases and J lost 8; bases outside the gene matches: 10. In DNA, the CDR3 is TGTGCCAGCTCTAGACAGGGCTCGAAGGACATTCAGTACTTC. It yields the protein CASSRQGSKDIQYF.

This CDR3 reads CASSLAPNQETQYF. CDR3 in DNA: TGTGCCAGCAGCTTAGCACCGAACCAAGAGACCCAGTACTTC. V usage is TRBV11-2 and J usage is TRBJ2-5; D is uncertain. Germline CDR1 and CDR2: SGHAT and FQNNGV. This CDR3 is built from 14 residues. Deletions cut 1 base from V and 0 bases from J, with 6 bases between.

The chain is built from TRBV28 and TRBJ2-7, with a possible D match to TRBD2 (6 bases). The germline gives CDR1 MDHEN, CDR2 SYDVKM. The CDR3 contains 12 residues. Trimming took off 2 bases at V and 7 bases at J, with 9 bases between the two ends. Written as DNA, the CDR3 is TGTGCCAGCAGTTTAGCGGCGGGAGAGCAGTACGTC. It encodes CASSLAAGEQYV.

In its sample, this clonotype was seen many times. The gene calls are TRBV20-1 and TRBJ2-7, with 8 bases aligning to TRBD2. Germline trimming cut 0 bases from V and 5 bases from J; bases unmatched to any gene: 6. The germline gives CDR1 DFQATT, CDR2 SNEGSKA (reference sequence). CDR3 size: 14 residues. The CDR3 protein is CSARDSGGLNEQYV. CDR3 DNA sequence: TGCAGTGCTAGAGATTCGGGAGGGTTAAACGAGCAGTACGTC.